The 22 T cell receptor beta chains listed next were all sequenced from one sample in a study of T-cell reconstitution after alpha-beta-depleted transplantation in children. Unique molecular identifiers were used in preparing the TCRbeta library. One entry per CDR3 protein, called by TCRdb with MiXCR from the PCR reads. This table holds roughly 100,000 distinct CDR3 sequences, 8% to 9% found once. Sequenced here: PBMCs from the stem cell graft donor, sampled from the stem cell graft. The receptors were gathered from a human donor who donated a stem cell graft to a child with congenital amegakaryocytic thrombocytopenia.

This clonotype appeared many times. V usage is TRBV20-1 and J usage is TRBJ2-5; 7 bases fit TRBD1. Germline CDR1 DFQATT, CDR2 SNEGSKA (reference sequence). J was trimmed by 2 bases and V by 8 bases; bases with no gene match: 2. The length of the CDR3 is 11 residues. CDR3: CSSQGQETQYF. As DNA, the CDR3 is TGCAGTTCACAGGGGCAAGAGACCCAGTACTTC.

Worth noting for this clonotype: A much larger clone differs by one base, so this may be a read error. The chain carries TRBV2 and TRBJ1-2; 7 positions agree with TRBD1. The CDR3 runs 13 residues. Germline-derived CDR1 and CDR2 are SNHLY and FYNNEI. The CDR3 DNA reads as TGTGCCAGCAGCAGACAGGGTAGCTATGCCTACACCTTC. It specifies CASSRQGSYAYTF.

There are a few counts of this clonotype. V usage is TRBV19 and J usage is TRBJ2-1, with a possible D match to TRBD2 (6 bases). The CDR3 has 13 residues. V was pared by 8 bases and J by 7 bases, with 15 bases between. Germline V gives CDR1 LNHDA, CDR2 SQIVND (reference sequence). The CDR3 DNA reads as TGTGCCAGTCGGGTTGGGGGGAGGAATGAGCAGTTCTTC. It translates to CASRVGGRNEQFF.

This clonotype was picked up many times. This sequence joins TRBV12-3 or TRBV12-4 and TRBJ2-7; 8 positions agree with TRBD2. Trimming at V came to 5 bases and at J to 3 bases, leaving 3 bases not matched to a gene. This CDR3 is 13 amino acids long. DNA for the CDR3: TGTGCCAGCAGTGCGGGACTAGTCTACGAGCAGTACTTC. Translated: CASSAGLVYEQYF.

This chain connects TRBV11-2 to TRBJ2-7; 11 bases align to TRBD1. The germline gives CDR1 SGHAT, CDR2 FQNNGV. The CDR3 runs to 14 residues. The junction had 5 bases not matched to a gene; V was cut back by 5 bases and J by 5 bases. CDR3 DNA: TGTGCCAGCAGCCCGAGGACAGGGGGCCACGAGCAGTACTTC. Protein product: CASSPRTGGHEQYF.

This clonotype was seen ten or more times. The rearrangement links TRBV2 to TRBJ2-7, with no clear D. Germline V gene data show CDR1 as SNHLY and CDR2 as FYNNEI. The CDR3 has 12 amino acids. The germline V and J ends were trimmed by 6 bases and 5 bases, with 11 bases remaining between them. This chain's CDR3 is CASRDDQDEQYF. The CDR3 DNA follows: TGTGCCAGCAGAGACGATCAGGACGAGCAGTACTTC.

This clonotype was counted ten times or more. The chain's CDR3 is CASSSPFRGDGYTF. CDR3 in DNA: TGTGCCAGCAGTTCCCCTTTCCGGGGAGACGGCTACACCTTC. V gene TRBV27 combines with J gene TRBJ1-2; D gene ambiguous. CDR1 is MNHEY and CDR2 is SMNVEV in the germline V gene (reference sequence). V shed 4 bases and J shed 8 bases, with 17 bases lying between them. The CDR3 sequence is 14 residues long.

This clonotype was seen repeatedly, ten times or more. The rearrangement links TRBV20-1 to TRBJ2-7, with D possibly being TRBD1 (5 bases). V was pared by 0 bases and J by 7 bases, with 13 bases between. The germline gives CDR1 DFQATT, CDR2 SNEGSKA (reference sequence). The length of the CDR3 is 13 residues. CDR3 protein: CSAREHRSGEQYF. The CDR3 coding sequence is TGCAGTGCTAGAGAGCACAGGTCCGGAGAGCAGTACTTC.

This clonotype was picked up many times. The genes are TRBV25-1 and TRBJ1-1, with D tentatively TRBD1 (5 bases). The V gene lost 5 bases and the J gene lost 10 bases, with 14 bases spanning the gap. The CDR3 is made up of 12 amino acids. Per the germline V gene, CDR1 is MGHDK and CDR2 is SYGVNS. The chain's CDR3 is CASSPDSRRAFF. As DNA, the CDR3 is TGTGCCAGCAGTCCCGACAGTCGTCGAGCTTTCTTT.

The table lists this clonotype with many counts. The chain couples TRBV5-1 to TRBJ1-4, with D possibly being TRBD1 (6 bases). Germline lookup yields CDR1 SGHRS and CDR2 YFSETQ. Trimming took off 2 bases at V and 5 bases at J, with 10 bases between the two ends. CDR3 length: 14 residues. The CDR3 loop reads CASSFMQGNEKLFF. CDR3 sequence (DNA): TGCGCCAGCAGCTTCATGCAGGGGAATGAAAAACTGTTTTTT.

Ten or more counts support this clonotype. The rearrangement joins TRBV6-5 to TRBJ2-7; TRBD2 aligns across 10 bases. CDR1 and CDR2 (germline): MNHEY, SVGAGI. The CDR3 is 14 residues long. V shed 9 bases, J shed 0 bases, and the junction held 5 bases outside the gene matches. The CDR3 sequence is CASQIAGGSYEQYF. As DNA, the CDR3 is TGTGCCAGTCAAATAGCGGGGGGCTCCTACGAGCAGTACTTC.

About this clonotype itself: The junction does not match germline at one end; this may be a read error. The chain employs TRBV4-1 and TRBJ2-2; 8 nucleotides agree with TRBD1. CDR3 size: 16 residues. Germline V gene data show CDR1 as MGHRA and CDR2 as YSYEKL. The CDR3 loop is CASSPVPHRGTGELFF. For the CDR3, the DNA is TGCGCCAGCAGCCCCGTACCCCACAGGGGGACCGGGGAGCTGTTTTTC.

This clonotype was seen a handful of times. The chain combines TRBV7-9 with TRBJ1-6; D gene ambiguous. CDR3 size: 13 residues. The germline CDR1 and CDR2 sequences are SEHNR and FQNEAQ (reference sequence). The germline V and J ends were trimmed by 5 bases and 6 bases, with 8 bases remaining between them. The CDR3 region has the DNA TGTGCCAGCAGCGTCGAAAGTAATTCACCCCTCCACTTT. Amino acid sequence: CASSVESNSPLHF.

In its sample, this clonotype was seen many times. This rearrangement joins TRBV12-3 or TRBV12-4 to TRBJ1-1, with unresolved D. This CDR3 is built from 13 residues. V was clipped by 3 bases and J by 1 base, with 6 bases between them. The CDR3 DNA reads TGTGCCAGCAGTTTTGGTGGGAACACTGAAGCTTTCTTT. Translated, it gives CASSFGGNTEAFF.

The sample holds many counts of this clonotype. This sequence joins TRBV7-9 and TRBJ1-2; tentative D call: TRBD1 (5 bases). This CDR3 is 14 amino acids long. Trimming took 0 bases from V and 4 from J, leaving 9 bases between them. Germline V gives CDR1 SEHNR, CDR2 FQNEAQ (reference sequence). CDR3 residues: CASSLAITGYGYTF. In DNA, the CDR3 is TGTGCCAGCAGCTTAGCGATTACAGGCTATGGCTACACCTTC. The full variable domain, with the rest looked up from reference TRBV7-9 and TRBJ1-2, is DTGVSQNPRHKITKRGQNVTFRCDPISEHNRLYWYRQTLGQGPEFLTYFQNEAQLEKSRLLSDRFSAERPKGSFSTLEIQRTEQGDSAMYLCASSLAITGYGYTFGSGTRLTVV.

Ten or more counts support this clonotype. The gene calls are TRBV15 and TRBJ2-3, with D perhaps matching TRBD1 (5 bases). The CDR3 contains 16 residues. Germline V lookup: CDR1 LNHNV, CDR2 YYDKDF (reference sequence). V was pared by 4 bases and J by 4 bases, with 18 bases between. The CDR3 DNA reads as TGTGCCACCAGCACCAAAGGGGCCTCGGTGGCAGATACGCAGTATTTT. Encoded protein: CATSTKGASVADTQYF.

This clonotype was seen a few times. The rearrangement uses TRBV7-6 and TRBJ2-1; no clear D. V was clipped by 4 bases and J by 8 bases, with 24 bases between them. The CDR3 contains 17 residues. The germline gives CDR1 SGHVS, CDR2 FNYEAQ. Here the CDR3 DNA reads TGTGCCAGCAGCTCCCCATTTGGCCTCCGGGTTCGAGATGAGCAGTTCTTC. As protein: CASSSPFGLRVRDEQFF.

This clonotype has at least ten counts. V usage is TRBV20-1 and J usage is TRBJ1-1; D not certain. Per the germline V gene, CDR1 is DFQATT and CDR2 is SNEGSKA (reference sequence). The CDR3 consists of 13 residues. V was trimmed by 4 bases and J by 4 bases, leaving 13 bases between them. The DNA of the CDR3 is TGCAGTGCTACGAACTTAGACTTCACTGAAGCTTTCTTT. This sequence encodes CSATNLDFTEAFF.

This clonotype was detected ten times or more. The CDR3 reads CAWDKAGVFSQSSYNEQFF. CDR3 bases: TGTGCCTGGGATAAAGCGGGAGTGTTCTCACAAAGCTCCTACAATGAGCAGTTCTTC. The chain employs TRBV30 and TRBJ2-1, with TRBD2 identical over 8 bases. Germline assignment: CDR1 GTSNPN and CDR2 SVGIG (reference sequence). This CDR3 region has 19 residues. V was clipped by 5 bases and J by 0 bases; unmatched bases: 18.

Many counts were recorded for this clonotype. This chain connects TRBV6-1 to TRBJ2-1; 7 positions agree with TRBD2. This CDR3 comprises 14 residues. Unmatched junction bases numbered 3, after V lost 1 base and J lost 6 bases. Germline assignment: CDR1 MNHNS and CDR2 SASEGT. CDR3 sequence: CASSEGEGSNEQFF. DNA for the CDR3: TGTGCCAGCAGTGAAGGGGAGGGTTCCAATGAGCAGTTCTTC.

This clonotype was found many times. A read error may produce the germline difference seen at one junction end. The chain joins TRBV5-1 to TRBJ2-2; D ambiguous. Germline V gene lookup returns CDR1 SGHRS and CDR2 YFSETQ. The CDR3 has 13 amino acids. The CDR3 DNA reads TGCGCCAGCAGGTTGGCGGACACCGGGGAGCTGTTTTTT. Translation gives CASRLADTGELFF. The entire variable domain, with the rest obtained from reference TRBV5-1 and TRBJ2-2, is as follows: KAGVTQTPRYLIKTRGQQVTLSCSPISGHRSVSWYQQTPGQGLQFLFEYFSETQRNKGNFPGRFSGRQFSNSRSEMNVSTLELGDSALYLCASRLADTGELFFGEGSRLTVL.

The genes are TRBV7-2 and TRBJ1-1, with D possibly TRBD1 on 5 matching bases. In germline, CDR1 is SGHTA, CDR2 FQGNSA. V was clipped by 0 bases and J by 4 bases, with 9 bases between them. The CDR3 runs to 14 residues. Here the CDR3 DNA reads TGTGCCAGCAGCTTAGCAGGGGCGGGCACTGAAGCTTTCTTT. Its protein is CASSLAGAGTEAFF. The variable domain in full, with the rest retrieved from reference TRBV7-2 and TRBJ1-1, is GAGVSQSPSNKVTEKGKDVELRCDPISGHTALYWYRQSLGQGLEFLIYFQGNSAPDKSGLPSDRFSAERTGGSVSTLTIQRTQQEDSAVYLCASSLAGAGTEAFFGQGTRLTVV.